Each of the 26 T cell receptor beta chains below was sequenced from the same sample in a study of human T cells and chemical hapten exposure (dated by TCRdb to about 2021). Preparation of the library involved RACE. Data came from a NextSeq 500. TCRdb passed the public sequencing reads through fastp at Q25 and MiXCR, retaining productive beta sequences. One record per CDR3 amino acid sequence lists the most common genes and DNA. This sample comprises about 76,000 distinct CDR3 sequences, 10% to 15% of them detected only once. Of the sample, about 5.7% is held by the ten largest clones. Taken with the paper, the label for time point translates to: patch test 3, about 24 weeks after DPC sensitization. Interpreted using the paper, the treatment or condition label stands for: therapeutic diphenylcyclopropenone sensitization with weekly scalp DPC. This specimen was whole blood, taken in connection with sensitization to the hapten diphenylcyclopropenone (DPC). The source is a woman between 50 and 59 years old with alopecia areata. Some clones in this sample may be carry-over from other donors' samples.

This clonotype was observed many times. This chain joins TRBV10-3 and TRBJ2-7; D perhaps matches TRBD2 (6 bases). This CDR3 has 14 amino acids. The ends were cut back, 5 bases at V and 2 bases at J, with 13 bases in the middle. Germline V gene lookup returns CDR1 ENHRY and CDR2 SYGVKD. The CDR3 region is CAISRSGDAYEQYF. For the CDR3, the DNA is TGTGCCATCAGTCGGTCGGGAGATGCCTACGAGCAGTACTTC.

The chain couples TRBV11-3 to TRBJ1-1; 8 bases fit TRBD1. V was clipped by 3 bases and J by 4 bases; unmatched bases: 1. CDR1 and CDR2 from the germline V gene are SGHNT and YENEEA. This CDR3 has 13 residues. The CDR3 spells CASSFGTGTEAFF. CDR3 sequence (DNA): TGTGCCAGCAGCTTCGGGACAGGCACTGAAGCTTTCTTT.

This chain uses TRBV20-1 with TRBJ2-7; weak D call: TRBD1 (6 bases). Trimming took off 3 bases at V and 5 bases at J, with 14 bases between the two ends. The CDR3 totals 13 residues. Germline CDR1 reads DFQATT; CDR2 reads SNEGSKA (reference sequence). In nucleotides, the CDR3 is TGCAGTGCTAGCCTGACGGGACATGACGAGCAGTACTTC. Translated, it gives CSASLTGHDEQYF.

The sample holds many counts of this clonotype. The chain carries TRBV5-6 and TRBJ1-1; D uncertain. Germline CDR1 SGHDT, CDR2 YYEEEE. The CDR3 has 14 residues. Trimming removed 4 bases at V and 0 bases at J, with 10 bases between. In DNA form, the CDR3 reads TGTGCCAGCAGCATGCTGGGGATGAACACTGAAGCTTTCTTT. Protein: CASSMLGMNTEAFF. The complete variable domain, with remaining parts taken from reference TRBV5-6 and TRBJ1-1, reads DAGVTQSPTHLIKTRGQQVTLRCSPKSGHDTVSWYQQALGQGPQFIFQYYEEEERQRGNFPDRFSGHQFPNYSSELNVNALLLGDSALYLCASSMLGMNTEAFFGQGTRLTVV.

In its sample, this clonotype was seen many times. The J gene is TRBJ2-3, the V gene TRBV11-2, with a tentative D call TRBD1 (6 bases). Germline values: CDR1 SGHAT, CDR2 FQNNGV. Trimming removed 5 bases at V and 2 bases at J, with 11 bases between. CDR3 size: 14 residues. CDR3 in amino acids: CASSLDRSTDTQYF. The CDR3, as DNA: TGTGCCAGCAGCCTCGACAGGTCCACAGATACGCAGTATTTT. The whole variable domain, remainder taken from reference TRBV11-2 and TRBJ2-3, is EAGVAQSPRYKIIEKRQSVAFWCNPISGHATLYWYQQILGQGPKLLIQFQNNGVVDDSQLPKDRFSAERLKGVDSTLKIQPAKLEDSAVYLCASSLDRSTDTQYFGPGTRLTVL.

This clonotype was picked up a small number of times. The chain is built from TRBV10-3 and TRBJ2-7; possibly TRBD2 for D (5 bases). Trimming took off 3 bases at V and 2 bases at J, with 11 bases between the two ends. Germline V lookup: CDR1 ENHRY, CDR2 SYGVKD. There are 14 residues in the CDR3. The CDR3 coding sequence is TGTGCCATCAGTGACCGGGGTTCGACCTACGAGCAGTACTTC. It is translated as CAISDRGSTYEQYF.

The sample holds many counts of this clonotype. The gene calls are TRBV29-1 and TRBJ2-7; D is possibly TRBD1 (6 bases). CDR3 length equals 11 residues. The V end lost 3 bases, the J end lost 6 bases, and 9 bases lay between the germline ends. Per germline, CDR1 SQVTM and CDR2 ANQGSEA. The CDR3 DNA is TGCAGCGTTGATTGGGGGCCCGAGCAGTACTTC. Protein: CSVDWGPEQYF.

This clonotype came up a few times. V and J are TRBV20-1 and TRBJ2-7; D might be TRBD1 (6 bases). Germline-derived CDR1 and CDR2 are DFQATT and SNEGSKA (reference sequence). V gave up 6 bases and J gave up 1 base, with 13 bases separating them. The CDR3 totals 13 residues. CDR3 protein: CSARGTHSYEQYF. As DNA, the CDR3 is TGCAGTGCCAGGGGCACCCATTCCTACGAGCAGTACTTC.

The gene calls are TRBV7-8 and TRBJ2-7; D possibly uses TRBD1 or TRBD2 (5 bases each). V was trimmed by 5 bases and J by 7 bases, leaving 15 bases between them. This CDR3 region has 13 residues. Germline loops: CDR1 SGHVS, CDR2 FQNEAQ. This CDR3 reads CASSSGTTREQYF. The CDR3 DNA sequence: TGTGCCAGCAGCAGTGGGACCACTCGGGAGCAGTACTTC.

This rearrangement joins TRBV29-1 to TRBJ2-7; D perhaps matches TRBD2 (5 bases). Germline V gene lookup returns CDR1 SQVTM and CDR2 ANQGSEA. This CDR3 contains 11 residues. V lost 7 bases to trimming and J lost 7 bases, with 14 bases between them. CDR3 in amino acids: CSARRGYEQYF. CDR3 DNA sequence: TGCAGCGCCCGCCGCGGGTATGAGCAGTACTTC.

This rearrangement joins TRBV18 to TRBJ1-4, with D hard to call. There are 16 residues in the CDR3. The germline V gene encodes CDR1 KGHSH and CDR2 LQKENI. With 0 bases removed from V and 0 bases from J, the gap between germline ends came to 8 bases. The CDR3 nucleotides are TGTGCCAGCTCACCACCGGACGCTGCAACTAATGAAAAACTGTTTTTT. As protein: CASSPPDAATNEKLFF. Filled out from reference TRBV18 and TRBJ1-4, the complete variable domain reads NAGVMQNPRHLVRRRGQEARLRCSPMKGHSHVYWYRQLPEEGLKFMVYLQKENIIDESGMPKERFSAEFPKEGPSILRIQQVVRGDSAAYFCASSPPDAATNEKLFFGSGTQLSVL.

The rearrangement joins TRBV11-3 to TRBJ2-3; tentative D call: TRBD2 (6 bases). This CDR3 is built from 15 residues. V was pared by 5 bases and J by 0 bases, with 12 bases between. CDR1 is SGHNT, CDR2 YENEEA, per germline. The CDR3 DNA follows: TGTGCCAGCAGCCAAGGCGGGACTAGCACAGATACGCAGTATTTT. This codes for CASSQGGTSTDTQYF.

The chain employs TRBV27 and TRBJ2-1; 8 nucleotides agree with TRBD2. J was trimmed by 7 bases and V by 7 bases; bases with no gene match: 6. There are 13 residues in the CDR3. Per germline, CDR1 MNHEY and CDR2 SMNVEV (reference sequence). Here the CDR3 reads CASKERERNEQFF. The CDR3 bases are TGTGCCAGCAAAGAGCGGGAGAGAAATGAGCAGTTCTTC.

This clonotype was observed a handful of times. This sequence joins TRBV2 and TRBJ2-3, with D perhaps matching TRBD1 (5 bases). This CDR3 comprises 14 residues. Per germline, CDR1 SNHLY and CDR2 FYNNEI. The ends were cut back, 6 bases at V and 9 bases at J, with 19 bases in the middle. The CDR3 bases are TGTGCCAGCAGCGAAACCTCAGGGTTTCGGACGCAGTATTTT. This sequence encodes CASSETSGFRTQYF. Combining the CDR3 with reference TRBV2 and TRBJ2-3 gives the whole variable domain EPEVTQTPSHQVTQMGQEVILRCVPISNHLYFYWYRQILGQKVEFLVSFYNNEISEKSEIFDDQFSVERPDGSNFTLKIRSTKLEDSAMYFCASSETSGFRTQYFGPGTRLTVL.

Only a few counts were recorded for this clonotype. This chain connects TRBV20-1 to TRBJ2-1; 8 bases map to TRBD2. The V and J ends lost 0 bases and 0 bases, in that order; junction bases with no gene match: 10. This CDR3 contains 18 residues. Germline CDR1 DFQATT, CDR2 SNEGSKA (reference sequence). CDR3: CSARDRWREAGSYNEQFF. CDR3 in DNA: TGCAGTGCTAGAGATCGGTGGCGGGAGGCTGGCTCCTACAATGAGCAGTTCTTC.

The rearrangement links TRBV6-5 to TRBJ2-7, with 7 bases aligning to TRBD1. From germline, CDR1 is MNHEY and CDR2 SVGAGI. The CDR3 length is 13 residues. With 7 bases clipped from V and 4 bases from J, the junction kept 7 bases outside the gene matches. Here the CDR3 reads CASMRGLKYEQYF. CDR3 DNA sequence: TGTGCCAGCATGAGGGGGCTCAAGTACGAGCAGTACTTC.

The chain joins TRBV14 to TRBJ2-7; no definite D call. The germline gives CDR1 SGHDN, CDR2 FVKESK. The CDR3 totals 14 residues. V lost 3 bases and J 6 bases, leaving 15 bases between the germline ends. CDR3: CASSHPNRGGEQYF. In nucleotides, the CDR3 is TGTGCCAGCAGCCATCCTAACCGTGGTGGCGAGCAGTACTTC.

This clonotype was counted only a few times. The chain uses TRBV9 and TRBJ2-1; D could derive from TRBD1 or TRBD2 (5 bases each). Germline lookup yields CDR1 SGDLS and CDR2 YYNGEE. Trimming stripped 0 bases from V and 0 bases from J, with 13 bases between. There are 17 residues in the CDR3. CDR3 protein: CASSVAWGIPSYNEQFF. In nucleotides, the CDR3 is TGTGCCAGCAGCGTAGCGTGGGGGATTCCCTCCTACAATGAGCAGTTCTTC.

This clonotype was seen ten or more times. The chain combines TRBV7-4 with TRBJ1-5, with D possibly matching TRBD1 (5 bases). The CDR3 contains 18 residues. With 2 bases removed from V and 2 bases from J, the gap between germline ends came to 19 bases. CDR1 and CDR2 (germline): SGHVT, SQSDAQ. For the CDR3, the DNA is TGTGCCAGCAGCTTAACCGGGTCACCATGGGGGGGCAATCAGCCCCAGCATTTT. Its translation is CASSLTGSPWGGNQPQHF.

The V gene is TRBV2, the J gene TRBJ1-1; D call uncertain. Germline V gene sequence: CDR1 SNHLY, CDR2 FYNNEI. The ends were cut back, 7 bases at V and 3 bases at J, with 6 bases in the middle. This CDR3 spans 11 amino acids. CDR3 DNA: TGTGCCAGCACGGTGTACACTGAAGCTTTCTTT. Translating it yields CASTVYTEAFF.

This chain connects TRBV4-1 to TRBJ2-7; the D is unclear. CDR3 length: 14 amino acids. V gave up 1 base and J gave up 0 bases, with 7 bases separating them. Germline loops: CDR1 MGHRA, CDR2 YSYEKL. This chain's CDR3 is CASSQGIASYEQYF. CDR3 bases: TGCGCCAGCAGCCAAGGCATTGCCTCCTACGAGCAGTACTTC.

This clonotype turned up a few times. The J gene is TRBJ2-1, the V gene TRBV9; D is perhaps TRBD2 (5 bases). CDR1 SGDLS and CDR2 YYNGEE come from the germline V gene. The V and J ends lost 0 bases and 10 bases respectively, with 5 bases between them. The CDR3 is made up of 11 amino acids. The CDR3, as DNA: TGTGCCAGCAGCGTAGCTAGCGAGCAGTTCTTC. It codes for CASSVASEQFF.

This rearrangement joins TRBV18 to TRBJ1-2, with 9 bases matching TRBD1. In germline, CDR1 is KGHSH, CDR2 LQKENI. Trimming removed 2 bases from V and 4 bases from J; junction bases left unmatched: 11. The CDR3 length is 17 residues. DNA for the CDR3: TGTGCCAGCTCACCATCGATGGGGGACAGGGCCGCCTATGGCTACACCTTC. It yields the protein CASSPSMGDRAAYGYTF.

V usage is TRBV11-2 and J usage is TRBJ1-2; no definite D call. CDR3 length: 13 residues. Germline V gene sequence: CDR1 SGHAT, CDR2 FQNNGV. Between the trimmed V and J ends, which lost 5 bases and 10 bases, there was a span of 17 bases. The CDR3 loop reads CASSTPPRNPYTF. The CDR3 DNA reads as TGTGCCAGCAGCACGCCTCCCAGGAATCCCTACACCTTC.

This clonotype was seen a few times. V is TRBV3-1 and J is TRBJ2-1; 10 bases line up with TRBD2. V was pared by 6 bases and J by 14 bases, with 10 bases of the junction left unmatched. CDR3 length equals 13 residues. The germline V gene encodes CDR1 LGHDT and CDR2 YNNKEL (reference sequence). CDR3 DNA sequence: TGTGCCAGCAGGGAATTAGCGGGAGGCCCGAAGTTCTTC. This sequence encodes CASRELAGGPKFF.

Here the CDR3 DNA reads TGTGCCAGCAGCGGGACGACGCAACAAGAGACCCAGTACTTC. Residues: CASSGTTQQETQYF. This chain uses TRBV2 with TRBJ2-5; D is possibly TRBD1 or TRBD2 (5 bases each). V was pared by 6 bases and J by 2 bases, with 13 bases between. The CDR3 runs to 14 residues. Per germline, CDR1 SNHLY and CDR2 FYNNEI. Combining the CDR3 with reference TRBV2 and TRBJ2-5 gives the whole variable domain EPEVTQTPSHQVTQMGQEVILRCVPISNHLYFYWYRQILGQKVEFLVSFYNNEISEKSEIFDDQFSVERPDGSNFTLKIRSTKLEDSAMYFCASSGTTQQETQYFGPGTRLLVL.